Sequencing of this TCR beta chain was carried out in a study of T-cell memory formation after mild COVID-19. CDR3 size: 14 residues. The junction had 6 bases not matched to a gene; V was cut back by 4 bases and J by 3 bases. Germline loops: CDR1 SEHNR, CDR2 FQNEAQ (reference sequence). This clonotype was observed many times. Its specificity is unknown. Constant-segment primers were used for 5'RACE, and the resulting TCR alpha and TCR beta cDNA libraries carried sample barcodes and UMIs. TCRdb reprocessed the 5' RACE reads via MiXCR and lists one record per CDR3 protein. The sample lists 450,000 or so distinct CDR3 sequences; roughly 25% were seen once. Whole-study results and caveats: Later expanders leaned CD4+, whereas clones that contracted between day 15 and 85 were balanced CD4/CD8.

This chain uses TRBV7-9 with TRBJ2-7; 7 bases align to TRBD2. The origin of this receptor is an adult woman who had mild COVID-19 (a few samples of this study predate the infection). Cell type and time point are not known. Sequencing was done on a sample of PBMCs or a T cell subset sorted from them (not recorded which). The chain's CDR3 is CASSYSSGNYEQYF. CDR3 DNA: TGTGCCAGCAGCTATTCTAGCGGAAACTACGAGCAGTACTTC.